Listed below are T cell receptor beta chains from one sample, sequenced in a study of T cell responses to AZD1222 COVID-19 vaccine. Repertoires were generated with immunoSEQ multiplex PCR, while TCRdb's copy carries only in-frame clones and drops some. The profile covers under 200,000 clones, with about 88% appearing a single time and roughly 5% taken by the ten largest. This specimen was peripheral blood, taken on day 0 of AZD1222 vaccination. The receptors were gathered from an adult in good health. The CDR3 runs from the conserved cysteine through the conserved F or W. A D gene is named only where the DNA matches it firmly. Clone size is stated in some rows and not others, as once, few, many or a class when expanded.

-	TRBV28	-	TRBJ1-5	CASSRQGLGNQPQHF	TGTGCCAGCAGTCGTCAGGGGTTAGGCAATCAGCCCCAGCATTTT
TRBD1	TRBV18	once	TRBJ1-6	CASSPGTGRLSPLHF	TGTGCCAGCTCACCAGGGACAGGGCGACTTTCACCCCTCCACTTT
-	TRBV27	once	TRBJ2-7	CASRPLGEPLSVRYEQYF	TGTGCCAGCAGACCCTTGGGGGAACCACTTTCGGTCCGCTACGAGCAGTACTTC
-	TRBV2	-	TRBJ1-6	CAGRTAENSPLHF	TGTGCCGGGAGGACAGCGGAGAATTCACCCCTCCACTTT
TRBD1	TRBV4-3	-	TRBJ2-2	CASSQDRGPGELFF	TGCGCCAGCAGCCAGGACAGGGGGCCCGGGGAGCTGTTTTTT
-	TRBV5-1	-	TRBJ1-1	CASSLEARVDTEAFF	TGCGCCAGCAGCTTGGAAGCCAGGGTAGACACTGAAGCTTTCTTT
TRBD2	TRBV11-2	-	TRBJ2-1	CASSLTGRAYNEQFF	TGTGCCAGCAGCTTAACCGGGAGGGCCTACAATGAGCAGTTCTTC
-	TRBV7-3	-	TRBJ1-1	CASSPSWNSEAFF	TGTGCCAGCAGCCCCTCGTGGAACAGTGAAGCTTTCTTT
TRBD2	TRBV19	few	TRBJ2-3	CATSEGLSTDTQYF	TGTGCCACTTCTGAGGGACTATCCACAGATACGCAGTATTTT
TRBD1	TRBV7-9	-	TRBJ1-2	CASSLGTGFYGYTF	TGTGCCAGCAGTCTGGGGACAGGCTTCTATGGCTACACCTTC
-	TRBV7-2	-	TRBJ1-1	CASSYRRTHMNTEAFF	TGTGCCAGCAGCTACCGACGGACCCATATGAACACTGAAGCTTTCTTT
-	TRBV18	-	TRBJ1-3	CASSSDGIGNTIYF	TGTGCCAGCTCCTCGGACGGTATTGGAAACACCATATATTTT
-	TRBV2	-	TRBJ2-3	CASSGRWDTQYF	TGTGCCAGCAGTGGCAGGTGGGATACGCAGTATTTT
-	TRBV14	-	TRBJ1-1	CASSQGLTWRDVNTEAFF	TGTGCCAGCAGCCAAGGACTTACCTGGAGGGATGTGAACACTGAAGCTTTCTTT
-	TRBV7-9	-	TRBJ2-5	CASESETQYF	TGTGCCAGCGAGTCGGAGACCCAGTACTTC
-	TRBV28	-	TRBJ1-2	CASSKIWGHPMHNYGYTF	TGTGCCAGCAGTAAAATTTGGGGACATCCGATGCATAACTATGGCTACACCTTC
TRBD1	TRBV6-5	once	TRBJ1-5	CASRNGQGVNQPQHF	TGTGCCAGCAGAAATGGACAGGGGGTCAATCAGCCCCAGCATTTT
-	TRBV6-2/TRBV6-3	-	TRBJ1-2	CASSYPRLHNYGYTF	TGTGCCAGCAGTTACCCACGACTGCATAACTATGGCTACACCTTC
-	TRBV28	-	TRBJ1-2	CASRKDGDSDTF	TGTGCCAGCAGGAAGGACGGAGATTCCGACACCTTC
TRBD2	TRBV5-5	-	TRBJ2-1	CASSRGSGRQFF	TGTGCCAGCAGCCGCGGCAGCGGGAGGCAGTTCTTC
TRBD1	TRBV5-1	-	TRBJ1-1	CASSQRDRSREAFF	TGCGCCAGCAGCCAGCGGGACAGATCACGTGAAGCTTTCTTT
TRBD1	TRBV5-1	-	TRBJ2-7	CASSSQGQVGYEQYF	TGCGCCAGCAGCAGCCAGGGACAGGTGGGCTACGAGCAGTACTTC
TRBD1	TRBV5-1	-	TRBJ2-7	CASSTEGTDEQYF	TGCGCCAGCAGCACCGAGGGGACAGACGAGCAGTACTTC
-	TRBV5-5	-	TRBJ1-1	CASSLVWGGPNTEAFF	TGTGCCAGCAGCTTGGTGTGGGGGGGCCCGAACACTGAAGCTTTCTTT
TRBD1	TRBV27	-	TRBJ1-1	CASNQGQRGTEAFF	TGTGCCAGCAATCAGGGACAGAGGGGCACTGAAGCTTTCTTT
-	TRBV5-4	few	TRBJ2-6	CASSSTPTALSGANVLTF	TGTGCCAGCAGCTCGACCCCGACGGCCCTCTCTGGGGCCAACGTCCTGACTTTC
TRBD1	TRBV6-5	-	TRBJ2-7	CASRPRTGGYEQYF	TGTGCCAGCAGACCCAGGACAGGGGGCTACGAGCAGTACTTC
-	TRBV11-2	-	TRBJ1-2	CASSLQSTGGYGYTF	TGTGCCAGCAGCTTACAGTCGACAGGAGGCTATGGCTACACCTTC
-	TRBV9	once	TRBJ1-1	CASSVDWSRTEAFF	TGTGCCAGCAGCGTAGATTGGAGTAGGACTGAAGCTTTCTTT
TRBD1	TRBV9	-	TRBJ1-1	CASSASGGFTTEAFF	TGTGCCAGCAGCGCCTCAGGGGGCTTTACCACTGAAGCTTTCTTT
-	TRBV7-7	-	TRBJ2-2	CASSLALSGELFF	TGTGCTAGCAGCTTAGCGTTGAGCGGGGAGCTGTTTTTT